Below, 7 T cell receptor beta chains from the same sample are listed, as sequenced in a study of shared clonotypes between healthy human individuals. The method was immunoSEQ multiplex PCR; TCRdb's version includes in-frame clones alone and lacks a portion of them. The sample contains about 710,000 clones, 73% of which appear only once. What was sequenced was memory CD4+ T cells sorted from blood. Subset specified: CD45RA-negative fraction. Every receptor here comes from a woman in her thirties in good health.

The table lists this clone with a count of one. The chain employs TRBV5-1 and TRBJ2-3; the match to TRBD2 covers 12 bases. In germline, CDR1 is SGHRS, CDR2 YFSETQ. The CDR3 has 15 residues. V trimming: 6 bases; J trimming: 5 bases; junction bases outside the gene matches: 7. The CDR3, as DNA: TGCGCCAGCACCGCTTCTAGCGGGAGGGTAGATACGCAGTATTTT. Amino acids: CASTASSGRVDTQYF.

This clone was seen once. This chain joins TRBV6-1 and TRBJ1-5; D unresolved. The CDR3 runs 11 residues. Trimming pared 8 bases from V and 4 bases from J, leaving 6 bases between. Germline-derived CDR1 and CDR2 are MNHNS and SASEGT. DNA of the CDR3: TGTGCCAGCGGGCAAAATCAGCCCCAGCATTTT. Its protein is CASGQNQPQHF.

The chain combines TRBV15 with TRBJ1-1; D remains unclear. Germline CDR1 and CDR2: LNHNV and YYDKDF (reference sequence). The CDR3 totals 14 residues. V was trimmed by 9 bases and J by 3 bases, leaving 17 bases between them. Here the CDR3 DNA reads TGTGCCACGAGGGCTACGGGATCCGACACTGAAGCTTTCTTT. Its protein is CATRATGSDTEAFF.

J is TRBJ2-7 and V is TRBV18; 8 bases are shared with TRBD2. V was pared by 2 bases and J by 5 bases, with 5 bases of the junction left unmatched. CDR1 and CDR2 (germline): KGHSH, LQKENI. The CDR3 has 14 amino acids. CDR3 in amino acids: CASSPAAGEDEQYF. The CDR3 region has the DNA TGTGCCAGCTCACCAGCAGCGGGAGAGGACGAGCAGTACTTC.

This clone was observed a few times. V usage is TRBV6-5 and J usage is TRBJ2-7, with D perhaps matching TRBD1 (6 bases). Germline V CDR1 and CDR2: MNHEY, SVGAGI. The CDR3 is made up of 15 amino acids. Trimming took 0 bases from V and 1 from J, leaving 10 bases between them. CDR3 residues: CASSYSVRGSYEQYF. CDR3 DNA: TGTGCCAGCAGTTACTCGGTCAGGGGATCCTACGAGCAGTACTTC.

The chain combines TRBV28 with TRBJ1-3, with D uncertain. V shed 5 bases and J shed 0 bases, with 14 bases lying between them. The CDR3 length is 16 residues. Germline V gives CDR1 MDHEN, CDR2 SYDVKM. The CDR3 DNA reads as TGTGCCAGCAGTCCGCCGGGGAGCTACTCTGGAAACACCATATATTTT. Its translation: CASSPPGSYSGNTIYF.

The chain combines TRBV28 with TRBJ1-2, with a possible D match to TRBD1 (5 bases). Trimming took 8 bases from V and 7 from J, leaving 17 bases between them. The CDR3 has 13 residues. Germline-derived CDR1 and CDR2 are MDHEN and SYDVKM. Written as DNA, the CDR3 is TGTGCCAGCGATGAGGGGCAGCTCCGTGGCTACACCTTC. Its protein is CASDEGQLRGYTF.